The text below deals with one T cell receptor beta chain. This record comes from a study of cytomegalovirus exposure and HLA in healthy donors. Profiling relied on immunoSEQ multiplex PCR, and the TCRdb table lists in-frame clones only, not all of them. The table has under 200,000 clones, under 90% seen once. The sequence was obtained from a woman aged 18 to 35 in good health and CMV-seropositive. The sequencing input was PBMCs.

The CDR3 sequence: CASSIAQVSTGELFF. CDR3 sequence (DNA): TGTGCCAGTAGTATCGCACAGGTATCCACCGGGGAGCTGTTTTTT. The chain has TRBV19 and TRBJ2-2; TRBD1 might be the D (5 bases). CDR3 length: 15 amino acids. Germline CDR1 and CDR2: LNHDA and SQIVND (reference sequence). V shed 3 bases and J shed 4 bases, with 12 bases lying between them.